Presented here are 25 T cell receptor beta chains from one specimen sequenced in a study of cytomegalovirus exposure and HLA in healthy donors. Use of 60 Vbeta and 13 Jbeta primers characterized the PCR. Here immunoSEQ multiplex PCR was the method, and the copy in TCRdb shows in-frame clones only, minus some. In total, the table holds about 88,000 clones. The sequenced sample consisted of PBMCs. The receptors come from a girl under 18 in good health and CMV-seropositive.

V usage is TRBV7-2 and J usage is TRBJ2-2, with a possible D match to TRBD1 (5 bases). This CDR3 has 15 residues. The V end was cut by 6 bases, the J end by 7 bases, with 18 bases between. Looked up from germline, CDR1 is SGHTA and CDR2 is FQGNSA. The CDR3 sequence: CASSQASPRGGELFF. CDR3 coding DNA: TGTGCCAGCAGTCAGGCCTCTCCAAGGGGCGGGGAGCTGTTTTTT.

The chain has TRBV18 and TRBJ2-2, with TRBD1 as a possible D gene (6 bases). The CDR3 has 15 residues. V lost 4 bases to trimming and J lost 6 bases, with 15 bases between them. CDR1 and CDR2 (germline): KGHSH, LQKENI. CDR3 sequence: CASSRDKQGPGELFF. The CDR3 coding sequence is TGTGCCAGCTCACGGGACAAGCAAGGACCCGGGGAGCTGTTTTTT.

The rearrangement uses TRBV6-6 and TRBJ2-7; tentative D call: TRBD2 (7 bases). Germline V gene sequence: CDR1 MNHNY, CDR2 SVGAGI (reference sequence). This CDR3 is built from 13 residues. Trimming cost V 2 bases and J 5 bases, with 10 bases left between them. CDR3 DNA sequence: TGTGCCAGCAGTTACGCGGGGGCCCACGAGCAGTACGTC. This sequence encodes CASSYAGAHEQYV.

The gene calls are TRBV6-5 and TRBJ2-7, with D perhaps matching TRBD1 (6 bases). The CDR3 is made up of 13 amino acids. Per germline, CDR1 MNHEY and CDR2 SVGAGI. V dropped 5 bases and J dropped 2 bases, with 10 bases sitting between them. This chain's CDR3 is CASSRGGAYEQYV. The CDR3 DNA follows: TGTGCCAGCAGTCGAGGGGGTGCCTACGAGCAGTACGTC.

This rearrangement joins TRBV13 to TRBJ2-7, with TRBD1 matching over 10 bases. This CDR3 spans 13 amino acids. Germline V gene lookup returns CDR1 PRHDT and CDR2 FYEKMQ (reference sequence). V lost 5 bases, J lost 3 bases, and 1 base stayed unmatched. CDR3 residues: CASSRTGGYEQYF. In DNA, the CDR3 is TGTGCCAGCAGCCGGACAGGGGGCTACGAGCAGTACTTC.

This chain joins TRBV6-6 and TRBJ1-4, with D unclear. V was trimmed by 0 bases and J by 10 bases, leaving 18 bases between them. CDR1 is MNHNY and CDR2 is SVGAGI in the germline V gene (reference sequence). The CDR3 contains 16 residues. CDR3 amino acids: CASSYSEGPGYGKLFF. The CDR3 bases are TGTGCCAGCAGTTACTCTGAGGGTCCGGGTTACGGAAAACTGTTTTTT.

The chain combines TRBV10-3 with TRBJ1-2, with a tentative D call TRBD1 (5 bases). There are 14 residues in the CDR3. CDR1 is ENHRY and CDR2 is SYGVKD in the germline V gene. V gave up 3 bases and J gave up 4 bases, with 12 bases separating them. This CDR3 reads CAISDRVTSYGYTF. The CDR3 coding sequence is TGTGCCATCAGTGACAGGGTGACGAGCTATGGCTACACCTTC.

The rearrangement links TRBV6-1 to TRBJ1-1; D is possibly TRBD1 (5 bases). The germline V and J ends were trimmed by 6 bases and 0 bases, with 11 bases remaining between them. Germline V gives CDR1 MNHNS, CDR2 SASEGT. The CDR3 contains 14 residues. CDR3 DNA sequence: TGTGCCAGCAGCACGACAGCTATGAACACTGAAGCTTTCTTT. It specifies CASSTTAMNTEAFF.

The gene calls are TRBV6-1 and TRBJ2-1; TRBD2 matches at 9 bases. The V and J ends lost 8 bases and 8 bases, in that order; junction bases with no gene match: 10. The germline V gene has CDR1 MNHNS and CDR2 SASEGT. This CDR3 is 14 amino acids long. The DNA for the CDR3 is TGTGCCAGCGAGGCGGGGGGGCCAGACTATGAGCAGTTCTTC. The encoded protein is CASEAGGPDYEQFF.

On this clone itself: Other nucleotide sequences in the sample specify the same CDR3. The gene calls are TRBV29-1 and TRBJ1-1; the D is unclear. Germline loops: CDR1 SQVTM, CDR2 ANQGSEA. V shed 4 bases and J shed 1 base, with 10 bases lying between them. The length of the CDR3 is 13 residues. The chain's CDR3 is CSVVASGNTEAFF. The CDR3 region has the DNA TGCAGCGTTGTTGCCTCAGGGAACACTGAAGCTTTCTTT.

About this clone itself: At one of its ends the junction is not consistent with the germline gene, which may arise from a read error. This chain uses TRBV7-7 with TRBJ2-5; D is unresolved. Germline V gene sequence: CDR1 SSHAT, CDR2 FNYEAQ (reference sequence). The CDR3 extends over 13 amino acids. The CDR3 region is CASSFGLQETQYF. As DNA, the CDR3 is TGTGCTAGCAGCTTCGGTCTTCAAGAGACCCAGTACTTC.

This chain joins TRBV19 and TRBJ1-5; D is unclear. The V end was cut by 9 bases, the J end by 3 bases, with 27 bases between. Germline V CDR1 and CDR2: LNHDA, SQIVND (reference sequence). The CDR3 has 18 amino acids. This chain's CDR3 is CASDLGGLYMESNQPQHF. The DNA for the CDR3 is TGTGCCAGCGACCTAGGAGGTCTTTACATGGAATCCAATCAGCCCCAGCATTTT.

This sequence joins TRBV11-3 and TRBJ1-2, with no clear D. Looked up from germline, CDR1 is SGHNT and CDR2 is YENEEA. V lost 4 bases to trimming and J lost 4 bases, with 10 bases between them. This CDR3 spans 13 amino acids. DNA of the CDR3: TGTGCCAGCAGCTCTGGACTGTCCTATGGCTACACCTTC. Protein sequence: CASSSGLSYGYTF.

The chain recombines TRBV7-2 with TRBJ1-6, with 10 bases matching TRBD1. Germline assignment: CDR1 SGHTA and CDR2 FQGNSA. J lost 9 bases, V lost 1 base, and 3 bases had no gene match. The CDR3 is 15 residues long. The CDR3 sequence is CASSLGGQGVSPLHF. The CDR3 nucleotides read TGTGCCAGCAGCTTAGGCGGACAGGGGGTTTCACCCCTCCACTTT.

The gene calls are TRBV5-1 and TRBJ1-2, with D possibly being TRBD1 (6 bases). V lost 0 bases and J lost 8, with 8 bases in between. This CDR3 is 12 amino acids long. Germline values: CDR1 SGHRS, CDR2 YFSETQ. The CDR3 reads CASSLEGVGYTF. The CDR3 nucleotides read TGCGCCAGCAGCTTGGAGGGGGTAGGCTACACCTTC.

V gene TRBV7-3 combines with J gene TRBJ2-7; D is perhaps TRBD2 (6 bases). The CDR3 covers 14 residues. The V gene's germline CDR1 is SGHTA and CDR2 FQGTGA. V lost 5 bases to trimming and J lost 6 bases, with 17 bases between them. In DNA form, the CDR3 reads TGTGCCAGCAGCCCGCGGAGGGAACGATGCGAGCAGTACGTC. Translating it yields CASSPRRERCEQYV.

The rearrangement links TRBV11-2 to TRBJ1-6; unclear D gene. Germline V lookup: CDR1 SGHAT, CDR2 FQNNGV. This CDR3 spans 15 amino acids. V lost 0 bases, J lost 2 bases, and 5 bases lay in between. Here the CDR3 DNA reads TGTGCCAGCAGCTTAGAAACAGCCTATAATTCACCCCTCCACTTT. It yields the protein CASSLETAYNSPLHF.

The chain recombines TRBV4-3 with TRBJ2-1; 8 bases map to TRBD2. The trim removed 1 base at V and 4 bases at J, leaving 6 bases unmatched. This CDR3 region has 16 residues. CDR1 and CDR2 from the germline V gene are LGHNA and YSLEER. In DNA form, the CDR3 reads TGCGCCAGCAGCCAAGTCGAGCGGGGGCCGTACAATGAGCAGTTCTTC. Encoded protein: CASSQVERGPYNEQFF.

The chain uses TRBV7-2 and TRBJ2-3, with 10 bases matching TRBD2. This CDR3 has 16 residues. Trimming took 1 base from V and 4 from J; bases not matched to a gene: 5. The germline V gene encodes CDR1 SGHTA and CDR2 FQGNSA. This CDR3 reads CASSLVHSGGADTQYF. Here the CDR3 DNA reads TGTGCCAGCAGCTTAGTGCACAGCGGGGGGGCAGATACGCAGTATTTT.

The V and J genes are TRBV6-1 and TRBJ1-1; maybe TRBD1 (5 bases). Trimming took 5 bases from V and 4 from J, leaving 8 bases between them. Germline CDR1 and CDR2: MNHNS and SASEGT. The CDR3 contains 12 residues. The DNA of the CDR3 is TGTGCCAGCAGTCTAGGGGTCACTGAAGCTTTCTTT. Encoded protein: CASSLGVTEAFF.

V and J are TRBV6-5 and TRBJ1-1; 8 bases align to TRBD1. This CDR3 spans 14 amino acids. Germline lookup yields CDR1 MNHEY and CDR2 SVGAGI. The J segment lost 0 bases and the V segment lost 6 bases, leaving 3 bases of the junction unmatched. CDR3 amino acids: CASSQTGVNTEAFF. CDR3 in DNA: TGTGCCAGCAGCCAGACAGGGGTGAACACTGAAGCTTTCTTT.

The chain employs TRBV5-1 and TRBJ2-1, with 8 bases identical to TRBD2. The CDR3 has 15 residues. Germline V gives CDR1 SGHRS, CDR2 YFSETQ. The ends lost 1 base at V and 3 bases at J; junction bases unmatched: 3. The chain's CDR3 is CASSLLSGNYNEQFF. CDR3 coding DNA: TGCGCCAGCAGCTTGCTTAGCGGGAACTACAATGAGCAGTTCTTC.

This chain connects TRBV4-3 to TRBJ1-4; 8 bases are shared with TRBD1. The CDR3 extends over 17 amino acids. Looked up from germline, CDR1 is LGHNA and CDR2 is YSLEER. V shed 0 bases, J shed 5 bases, and the junction held 8 bases outside the gene matches. The CDR3 sequence is CASSQDRSGGLNEKLFF. The DNA of the CDR3 is TGCGCCAGCAGCCAAGATAGGTCAGGGGGCCTAAATGAAAAACTGTTTTTT.

The chain links TRBV6-5 to TRBJ1-1; 7 nucleotides align to TRBD1. Germline trimming cut 5 bases from V and 1 base from J; bases unmatched to any gene: 4. Per the germline V gene, CDR1 is MNHEY and CDR2 is SVGAGI. This CDR3 comprises 14 residues. The CDR3 nucleotides read TGTGCCAGCAGTGTAGGACAGGAGAACACTGAAGCTTTCTTT. This translates into CASSVGQENTEAFF.

The chain has TRBV7-9 and TRBJ1-2, with a possible D match to TRBD1 (5 bases). CDR1 and CDR2 (germline): SEHNR, FQNEAQ (reference sequence). V was cut by 1 base and J by 4 bases, with 16 bases left in between. The CDR3 contains 16 residues. The CDR3 DNA follows: TGTGCCAGCAGCTTAGTGCAGGGATCGCAGGGCTATGGCTACACCTTC. Its protein product is CASSLVQGSQGYGYTF.